A single sample is the source of the 9 T cell receptor beta chains below, sequenced in a study of T cells of healthy individuals. One entry per CDR3 protein results from TCRdb running MiXCR on the 5' RACE reads. This table holds around 100,000 distinct CDR3 sequences, approximately 16% found once. Receptors originate from a human donor in good health.

V gene TRBV6-5 combines with J gene TRBJ2-2, with a tentative D call TRBD2 (5 bases). This CDR3 region has 16 residues. Germline CDR1 MNHEY, CDR2 SVGAGI. V shed 0 bases and J shed 0 bases, with 8 bases lying between them. CDR3 sequence reads: CASSYSMGANTGELFF. CDR3 DNA sequence: TGTGCCAGCAGTTACTCGATGGGAGCGAACACCGGGGAGCTGTTTTTT.

In this sample, this clonotype turned up a few times. DNA of the CDR3: TGCAGTGCTACCTCATTTGTCACCGAAGAGACCCAGTACTTC. It specifies CSATSFVTEETQYF. V usage is TRBV20-1 and J usage is TRBJ2-5; no clear D. Trimming left V 4 bases short and J 3 bases short, with 15 bases between. The germline CDR1 and CDR2 sequences are DFQATT and SNEGSKA (reference sequence). The CDR3 spans 14 residues.

A remark on this clonotype: Possible read error: a much larger clone is one base away. The gene calls are TRBV6-4 and TRBJ2-1; tentative D call: TRBD1 (6 bases). Germline-derived CDR1 and CDR2 are MRHNA and SNTAGT. This CDR3 region has 13 residues. This CDR3 is CVSSEGESGEQFF. The CDR3 nucleotides read TGTGTCAGCAGTGAGGGGGAGTCGGGGGAGCAGTTCTTC.

This clonotype was recorded at least ten times. CDR3 DNA sequence: TGTGCCAGCAGCTTAGTAAGAGCGACCGGGGAGCTGTTTTTT. It codes for CASSLVRATGELFF. The genes are TRBV7-8 and TRBJ2-2; no clear D. CDR1 and CDR2 (germline): SGHVS, FQNEAQ. CDR3 length: 14 residues. V dropped 1 base and J dropped 5 bases, with 8 bases sitting between them.

This clonotype has more than one count but fewer than ten. The chain couples TRBV29-1 to TRBJ1-5; 11 bases line up with TRBD1. After removal of 6 bases from V and 2 bases from J, the junction contained 0 bases not matched to a gene. CDR1 and CDR2 (germline): SQVTM, ANQGSEA. This CDR3 contains 13 residues. As DNA, the CDR3 is TGCAGCGTGGGACAGGGGGGCAATCAGCCCCAGCATTTT. Its protein is CSVGQGGNQPQHF.

This clonotype was counted only a few times. V gene TRBV5-1 combines with J gene TRBJ1-5; D is uncertain. Germline CDR1 reads SGHRS; CDR2 reads YFSETQ. This CDR3 is built from 14 residues. The V end was cut by 0 bases, the J end by 7 bases, with 11 bases between. The CDR3 sequence: CASSLVPGKQPQHF. The DNA of the CDR3 is TGCGCCAGCAGCTTGGTACCGGGGAAGCAGCCCCAGCATTTT. Full variable domain (rest looked up from reference TRBV5-1 and TRBJ1-5): KAGVTQTPRYLIKTRGQQVTLSCSPISGHRSVSWYQQTPGQGLQFLFEYFSETQRNKGNFPGRFSGRQFSNSRSEMNVSTLELGDSALYLCASSLVPGKQPQHFGDGTRLSIL.

The chain is built from TRBV2 and TRBJ2-5; D uncertain. Germline V CDR1 and CDR2: SNHLY, FYNNEI. This CDR3 contains 13 residues. With 7 bases removed from V and 2 bases from J, the gap between germline ends came to 11 bases. CDR3: CASTQEIQETQYF. CDR3 bases: TGTGCCAGCACGCAGGAGATTCAAGAGACCCAGTACTTC.

This clonotype was observed a few times. The genes are TRBV7-9 and TRBJ2-1, with TRBD2 matching 10 bases. Germline V CDR1 and CDR2: SEHNR, FQNEAQ (reference sequence). Trimming took 2 bases from V and 10 from J; bases not matched to a gene: 23. The CDR3 covers 20 residues. The CDR3 nucleotides are TGTGCCAGCAGCTTACTAGGTAGCGGGAGGCCATCGTATCCAGCCAGCGAGCAGTTCTTC. Translating gives CASSLLGSGRPSYPASEQFF.

This clonotype was observed a handful of times. The rearrangement joins TRBV20-1 to TRBJ1-6, with a weak D call TRBD1 (6 bases). CDR3 length: 16 amino acids. Trimming removed 5 bases from V and 0 bases from J, with 14 bases in between. Germline values: CDR1 DFQATT, CDR2 SNEGSKA (reference sequence). The CDR3 DNA sequence: TGCAGTGCTCCCAACGGACAGAGCTCCTATAATTCACCCCTCCACTTT. Its protein is CSAPNGQSSYNSPLHF.